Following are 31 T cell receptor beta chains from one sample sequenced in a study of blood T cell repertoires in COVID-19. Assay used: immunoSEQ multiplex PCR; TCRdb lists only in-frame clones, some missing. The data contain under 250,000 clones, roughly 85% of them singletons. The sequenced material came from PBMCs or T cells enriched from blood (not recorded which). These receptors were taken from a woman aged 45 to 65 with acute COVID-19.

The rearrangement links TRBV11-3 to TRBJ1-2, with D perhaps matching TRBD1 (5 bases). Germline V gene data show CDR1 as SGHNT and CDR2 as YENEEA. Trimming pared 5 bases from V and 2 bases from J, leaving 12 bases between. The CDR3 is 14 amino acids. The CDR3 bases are TGTGCCAGCAGCCCCTGGGACTCCAACTATGGCTACACCTTC. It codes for CASSPWDSNYGYTF. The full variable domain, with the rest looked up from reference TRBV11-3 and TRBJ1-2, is EAGVVQSPRYKIIEKKQPVAFWCNPISGHNTLYWYLQNLGQGPELLIRYENEEAVDDSQLPKDRFSAERLKGVDSTLKIQPAELGDSAVYLCASSPWDSNYGYTFGSGTRLTVV.

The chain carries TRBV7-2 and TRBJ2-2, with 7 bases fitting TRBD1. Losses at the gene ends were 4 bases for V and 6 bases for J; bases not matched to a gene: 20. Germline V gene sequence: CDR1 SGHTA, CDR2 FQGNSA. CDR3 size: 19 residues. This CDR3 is CASSYTQSTGFGKSGELFF. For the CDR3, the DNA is TGTGCCAGCAGCTACACACAATCGACAGGGTTTGGGAAATCCGGGGAGCTGTTTTTT.

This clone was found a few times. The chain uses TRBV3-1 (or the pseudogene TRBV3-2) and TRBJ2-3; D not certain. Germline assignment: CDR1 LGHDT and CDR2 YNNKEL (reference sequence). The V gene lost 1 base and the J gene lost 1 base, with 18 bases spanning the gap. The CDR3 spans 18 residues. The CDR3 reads CASSQGSIMASGTDTQYF. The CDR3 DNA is TGTGCCAGCAGCCAAGGCAGTATTATGGCGAGCGGCACAGATACGCAGTATTTT.

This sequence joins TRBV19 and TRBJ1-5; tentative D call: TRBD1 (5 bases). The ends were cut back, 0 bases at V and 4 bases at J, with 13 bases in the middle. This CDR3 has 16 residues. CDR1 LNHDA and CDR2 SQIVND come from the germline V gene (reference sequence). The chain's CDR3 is CASSIDSGVGNQPQHF. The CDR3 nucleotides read TGTGCCAGTAGTATAGACTCGGGGGTTGGGAATCAGCCCCAGCATTTT. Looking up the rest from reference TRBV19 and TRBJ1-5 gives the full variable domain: DGGITQSPKYLFRKEGQNVTLSCEQNLNHDAMYWYRQDPGQGLRLIYYSQIVNDFQKGDIAEGYSVSREKKESFPLTVTSAQKNPTAFYLCASSIDSGVGNQPQHFGDGTRLSIL.

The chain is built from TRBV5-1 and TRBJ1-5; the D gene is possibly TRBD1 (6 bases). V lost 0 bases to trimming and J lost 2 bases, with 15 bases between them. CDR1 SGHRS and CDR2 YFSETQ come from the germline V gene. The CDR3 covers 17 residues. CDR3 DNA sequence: TGCGCCAGCAGCTTGGGGCCTGGGGGCAGCCGCAATCAGCCCCAGCATTTT. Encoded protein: CASSLGPGGSRNQPQHF.

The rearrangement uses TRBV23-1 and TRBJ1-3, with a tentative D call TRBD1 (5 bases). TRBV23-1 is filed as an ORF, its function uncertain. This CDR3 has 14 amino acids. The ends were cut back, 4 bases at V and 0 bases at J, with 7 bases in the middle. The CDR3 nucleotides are TGCGCCAGCAGTCCAGGGAACTCTGGAAACACCATATATTTT. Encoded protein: CASSPGNSGNTIYF.

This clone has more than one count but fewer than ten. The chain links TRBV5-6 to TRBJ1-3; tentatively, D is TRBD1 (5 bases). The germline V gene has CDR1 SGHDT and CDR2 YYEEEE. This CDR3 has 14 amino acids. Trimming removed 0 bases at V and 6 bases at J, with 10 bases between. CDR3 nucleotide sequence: TGTGCCAGCAGCTTGGAACAGGATCCAAACACCATATATTTT. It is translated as CASSLEQDPNTIYF.

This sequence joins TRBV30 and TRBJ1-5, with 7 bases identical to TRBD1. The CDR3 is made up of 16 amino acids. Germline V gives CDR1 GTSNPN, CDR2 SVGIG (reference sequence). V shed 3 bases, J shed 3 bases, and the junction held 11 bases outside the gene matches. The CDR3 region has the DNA TGTGCCTGGAGCCGGGGAGACAGGGTAAACAATCAGCCCCAGCATTTT. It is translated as CAWSRGDRVNNQPQHF.

The CDR3 DNA reads TGTGCCAGCAGCCAGGGACATCACGAAGCTTTCTTT. Protein: CASSQGHHEAFF. This chain joins TRBV3-1 (or the pseudogene TRBV3-2) and TRBJ1-1; D perhaps matches TRBD1 (6 bases). V was pared by 3 bases and J by 8 bases, with 10 bases between. CDR3 length: 12 amino acids. The germline gives CDR1 LGHDT, CDR2 YNNKEL (reference sequence).

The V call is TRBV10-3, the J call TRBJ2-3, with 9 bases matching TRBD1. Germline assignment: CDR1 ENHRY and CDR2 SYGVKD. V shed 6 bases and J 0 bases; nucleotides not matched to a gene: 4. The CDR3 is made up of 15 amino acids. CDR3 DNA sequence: TGTGCCATCAGACGGGACAGGGAAAGCACAGATACGCAGTATTTT. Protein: CAIRRDRESTDTQYF.

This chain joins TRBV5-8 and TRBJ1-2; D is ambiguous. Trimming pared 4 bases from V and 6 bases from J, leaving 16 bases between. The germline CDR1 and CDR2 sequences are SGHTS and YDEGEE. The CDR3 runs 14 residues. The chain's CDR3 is CASSPGSRPNGYTF. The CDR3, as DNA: TGTGCCAGCAGCCCCGGGTCAAGGCCCAATGGCTACACCTTC.

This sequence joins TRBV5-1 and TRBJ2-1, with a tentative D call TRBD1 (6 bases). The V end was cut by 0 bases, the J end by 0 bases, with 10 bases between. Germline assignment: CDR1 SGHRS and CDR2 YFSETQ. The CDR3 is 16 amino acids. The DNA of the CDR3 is TGCGCCAGCAGCTTGGATGGGGGCCTCTCCTACAATGAGCAGTTCTTC. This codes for CASSLDGGLSYNEQFF.

CDR3 nucleotide sequence: TGCAGCGGAATCGGACAGCAGGGGACTGAAGCTTTCTTT. Translating it yields CSGIGQQGTEAFF. The rearrangement uses TRBV29-1 and TRBJ1-1; TRBD1 is a possible D gene (6 bases). Trimming cost V 7 bases and J 5 bases, with 17 bases left between them. Per the germline V gene, CDR1 is SQVTM and CDR2 is ANQGSEA. The CDR3 sequence is 13 residues long.

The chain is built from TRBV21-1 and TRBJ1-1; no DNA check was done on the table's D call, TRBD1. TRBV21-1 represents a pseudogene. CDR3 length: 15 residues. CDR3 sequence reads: CASSNRTAANTEAFF. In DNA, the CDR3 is TGTGCCAGCAGCAATCGGACAGCAGCGAACACTGAAGCTTTCTTT.

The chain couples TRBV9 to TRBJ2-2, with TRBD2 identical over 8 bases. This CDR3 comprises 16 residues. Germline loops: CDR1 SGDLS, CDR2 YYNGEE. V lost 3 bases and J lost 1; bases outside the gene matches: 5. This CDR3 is CASSASLAGNTGELFF. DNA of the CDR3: TGTGCCAGCAGCGCGTCTCTAGCGGGGAACACCGGGGAGCTGTTTTTT.

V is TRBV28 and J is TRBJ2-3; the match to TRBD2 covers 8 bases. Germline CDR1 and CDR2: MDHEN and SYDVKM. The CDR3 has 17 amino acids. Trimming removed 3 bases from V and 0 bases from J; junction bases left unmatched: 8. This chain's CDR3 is CASSLSGGASSTDTQYF. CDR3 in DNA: TGTGCCAGCAGTTTGAGCGGGGGCGCATCCAGCACAGATACGCAGTATTTT.

The DNA for the CDR3 is TGTGCCAGTAGTATATCGGACAGAATCATTACAGATACGCAGTATTTT. Encoded protein: CASSISDRIITDTQYF. The chain recombines TRBV19 with TRBJ2-3; tentatively, D is TRBD1 (6 bases). Germline CDR1 reads LNHDA; CDR2 reads SQIVND (reference sequence). The CDR3 runs to 16 residues. Trimming took 2 bases from V and 3 from J, leaving 15 bases between them.

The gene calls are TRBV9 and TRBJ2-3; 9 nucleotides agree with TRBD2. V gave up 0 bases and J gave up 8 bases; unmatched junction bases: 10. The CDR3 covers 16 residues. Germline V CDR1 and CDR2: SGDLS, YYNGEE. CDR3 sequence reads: CASSVGNSGGASTQYF. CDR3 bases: TGTGCCAGCAGCGTAGGGAATAGCGGGGGAGCGAGTACGCAGTATTTT.

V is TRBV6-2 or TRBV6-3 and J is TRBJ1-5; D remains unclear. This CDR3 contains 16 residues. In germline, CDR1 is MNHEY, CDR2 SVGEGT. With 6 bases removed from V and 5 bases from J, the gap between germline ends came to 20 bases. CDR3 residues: CASSSGIDTTYQPQHF. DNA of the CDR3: TGTGCCAGCAGCTCCGGGATCGACACAACTTATCAGCCCCAGCATTTT.

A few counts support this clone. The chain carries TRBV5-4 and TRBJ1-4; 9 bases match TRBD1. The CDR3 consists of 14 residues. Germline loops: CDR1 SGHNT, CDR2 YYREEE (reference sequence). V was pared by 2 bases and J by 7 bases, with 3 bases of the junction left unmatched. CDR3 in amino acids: CASSLQGASEKLFF. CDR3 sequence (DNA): TGTGCCAGCAGCTTACAGGGGGCAAGTGAAAAACTGTTTTTT.

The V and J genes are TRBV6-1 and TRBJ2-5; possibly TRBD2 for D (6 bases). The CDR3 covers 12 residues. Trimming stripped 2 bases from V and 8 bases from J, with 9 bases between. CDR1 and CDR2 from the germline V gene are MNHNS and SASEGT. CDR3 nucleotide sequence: TGTGCCAGCAGTGAACCGGGAGTAACCCAGTACTTC. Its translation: CASSEPGVTQYF.

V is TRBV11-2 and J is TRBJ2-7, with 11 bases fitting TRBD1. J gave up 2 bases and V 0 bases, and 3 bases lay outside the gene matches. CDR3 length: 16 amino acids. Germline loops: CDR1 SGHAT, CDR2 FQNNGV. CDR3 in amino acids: CASSLELGQGAYEQYF. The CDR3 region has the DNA TGTGCCAGCAGCTTAGAGCTGGGACAGGGGGCCTACGAGCAGTACTTC.

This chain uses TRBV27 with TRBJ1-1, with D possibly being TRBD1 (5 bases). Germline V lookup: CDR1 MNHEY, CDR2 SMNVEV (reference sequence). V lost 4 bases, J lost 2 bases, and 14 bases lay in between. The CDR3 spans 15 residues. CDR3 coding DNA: TGTGCCAGCAGTTCAGTGGGAGGGGCAAACACTGAAGCTTTCTTT. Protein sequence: CASSSVGGANTEAFF.

The CDR3 coding sequence is TGTGCCAGCAGTGAAGCAGGGGGCCGGAACACTGAAGCTTTCTTT. As protein: CASSEAGGRNTEAFF. The chain joins TRBV6-1 to TRBJ1-1, with 7 bases aligning to TRBD1. Germline CDR1 reads MNHNS; CDR2 reads SASEGT. This CDR3 spans 15 amino acids. V gave up 0 bases and J gave up 1 base; unmatched junction bases: 2.

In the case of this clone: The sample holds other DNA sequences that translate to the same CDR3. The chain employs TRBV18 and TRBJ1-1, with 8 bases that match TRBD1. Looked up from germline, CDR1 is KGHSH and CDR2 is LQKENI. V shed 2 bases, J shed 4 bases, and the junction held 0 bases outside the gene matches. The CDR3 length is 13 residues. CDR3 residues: CASSPTGGTEAFF. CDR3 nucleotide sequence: TGTGCCAGCTCACCAACAGGGGGCACTGAAGCTTTCTTT.

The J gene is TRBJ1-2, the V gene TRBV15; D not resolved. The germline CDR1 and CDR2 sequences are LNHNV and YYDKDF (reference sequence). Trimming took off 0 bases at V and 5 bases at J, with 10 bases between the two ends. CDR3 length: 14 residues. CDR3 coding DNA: TGTGCCACCAGCAGAGATCGGGTAAATTATGGCTACACCTTC. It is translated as CATSRDRVNYGYTF. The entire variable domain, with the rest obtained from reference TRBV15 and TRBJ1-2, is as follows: DAMVIQNPRYQVTQFGKPVTLSCSQTLNHNVMYWYQQKSSQAPKLLFHYYDKDFNNEADTPDNFQSRRPNTSFCFLDIRSPGLGDTAMYLCATSRDRVNYGYTFGSGTRLTVV.

The CDR3 reads CASSIQQLNYGYTF. The CDR3 region has the DNA TGTGCCAGCAGCATCCAACAGCTTAACTATGGCTACACCTTC. This chain joins TRBV3-1 (or the pseudogene TRBV3-2) and TRBJ1-2; D unclear. Germline loops: CDR1 LGHDT, CDR2 YNNKEL (reference sequence). V was trimmed by 5 bases and J by 1 base, leaving 11 bases between them. The CDR3 contains 14 residues.

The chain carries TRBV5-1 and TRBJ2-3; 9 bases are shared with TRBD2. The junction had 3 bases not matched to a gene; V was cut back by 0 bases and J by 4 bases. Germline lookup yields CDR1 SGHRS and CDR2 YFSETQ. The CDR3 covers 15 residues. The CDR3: CASSLVAGVADTQYF. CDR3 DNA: TGCGCCAGCAGCTTGGTAGCGGGGGTGGCAGATACGCAGTATTTT.

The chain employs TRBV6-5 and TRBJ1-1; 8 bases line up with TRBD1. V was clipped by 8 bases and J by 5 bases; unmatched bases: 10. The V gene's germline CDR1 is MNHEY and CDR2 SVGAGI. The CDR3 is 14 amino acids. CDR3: CASRPDRVKTEAFF. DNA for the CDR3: TGTGCCAGCCGACCGGACAGGGTAAAAACTGAAGCTTTCTTT.

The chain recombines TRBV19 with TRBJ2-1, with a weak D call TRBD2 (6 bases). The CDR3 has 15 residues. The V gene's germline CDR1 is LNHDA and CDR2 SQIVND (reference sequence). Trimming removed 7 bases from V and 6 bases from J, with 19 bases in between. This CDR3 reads CASTTSAGSTNEQFF. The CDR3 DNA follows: TGTGCCAGTACCACATCCGCGGGAAGTACCAATGAGCAGTTCTTC. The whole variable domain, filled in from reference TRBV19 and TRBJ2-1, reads DGGITQSPKYLFRKEGQNVTLSCEQNLNHDAMYWYRQDPGQGLRLIYYSQIVNDFQKGDIAEGYSVSREKKESFPLTVTSAQKNPTAFYLCASTTSAGSTNEQFFGPGTRLTVL.

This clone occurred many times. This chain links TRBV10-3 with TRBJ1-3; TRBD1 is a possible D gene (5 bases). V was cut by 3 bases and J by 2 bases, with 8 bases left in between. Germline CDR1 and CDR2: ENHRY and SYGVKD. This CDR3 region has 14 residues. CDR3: CAISDRGAGNTIYF. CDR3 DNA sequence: TGTGCCATCAGTGATCGGGGGGCTGGAAACACCATATATTTT.